This paragraph reports one T cell receptor beta chain. This sample was included in a study of regulatory T cells in long-lasting Graves disease. This sample's time point: persistent/refractory GD, antithyroid drugs over 5 years with positive TRAb. Making the TCR library involved RNA that had been extracted from PBMCs. Germline values: CDR1 MGHRA, CDR2 YSYEKL. The CDR3 loop spans 16 amino acids. The junction had 5 bases not matched to a gene; V was cut back by 2 bases and J by 3 bases. Assembly of TCR beta libraries relied on iRepertoire HTBI primers together with Arm-PCR of CDR3 regions. TCRdb analysed the multiplex PCR reads with MiXCR anew, one entry per CDR3 protein. The sample contains 400,000 to 600,000 distinct CDR3 sequences, approximately 21% of which appear only once.

The sequencing here drew on peripheral blood mononuclear cells (PBMCs), taken when the disease was refractory, from a patient treated with antithyroid drugs. The J gene is TRBJ2-5, the V gene TRBV4-1, with 11 nucleotides matching TRBD2. This TCR was sampled from a female donor with Graves disease. The CDR3 DNA follows: TGCGCCAGCAGCCAAAGGCCGGGACTAGCGGAAGAGACCCAGTACTTC. Protein product: CASSQRPGLAEETQYF.